A single sample is the source of the 14 T cell receptor beta chains below, sequenced in a study of blood T cell repertoires in COVID-19. The repertoire was sequenced with immunoSEQ multiplex PCR; TCRdb's copy has only in-frame clones and lacks some. The table shows approximately 440,000 clones, with roughly 90% occurring only once. Sample: PBMCs or T cells enriched from blood (not recorded which). These receptors were collected from a woman aged 18 to 35 who had recovered from COVID-19.

The chain links TRBV6-2 or TRBV6-3 to TRBJ1-5; D uncertain. In germline, CDR1 is MNHEY, CDR2 SVGEGT. CDR3 length: 15 amino acids. V lost 4 bases to trimming and J lost 6 bases, with 16 bases between them. This chain's CDR3 is CASSSPYIVRQPQHF. CDR3 coding DNA: TGTGCCAGCAGTTCCCCCTATATTGTACGTCAGCCCCAGCATTTT.

The V call is TRBV2, the J call TRBJ2-1, with 15 nucleotides matching TRBD2. Germline V gene data show CDR1 as SNHLY and CDR2 as FYNNEI. The trim removed 5 bases at V and 7 bases at J, leaving 3 bases unmatched. CDR3 length equals 15 residues. This CDR3 reads CASSPGLAGGNEQFF. The CDR3 nucleotides are TGTGCCAGCAGTCCGGGACTAGCGGGGGGTAATGAGCAGTTCTTC.

The J gene is TRBJ1-2, the V gene TRBV19, with TRBD1 identical over 8 bases. J gave up 8 bases and V 7 bases, and 18 bases lay outside the gene matches. The CDR3 has 16 residues. Looked up from germline, CDR1 is LNHDA and CDR2 is SQIVND (reference sequence). CDR3: CASTLRGTDRGKGYTF. The CDR3 DNA reads TGTGCCAGTACTCTTAGAGGGACCGACAGGGGCAAAGGCTACACCTTC.

The J gene is TRBJ1-2, the V gene TRBV28, with 10 bases aligning to TRBD1. The germline gives CDR1 MDHEN, CDR2 SYDVKM. V lost 2 bases and J lost 4; bases outside the gene matches: 7. This CDR3 comprises 16 residues. This CDR3 is CASSLLPGQGSYGYTF. CDR3 coding DNA: TGTGCCAGCAGTTTACTCCCGGGACAGGGGTCCTATGGCTACACCTTC.

The V call is TRBV28, the J call TRBJ1-2; possibly TRBD1 for D (5 bases). Germline values: CDR1 MDHEN, CDR2 SYDVKM. The CDR3 is made up of 14 amino acids. Trimming shortened V by 2 bases and J by 5 bases, and 12 bases separated the two germline ends. The CDR3 spells CASSLGGVGYGYTF. The DNA of the CDR3 is TGTGCCAGCAGTTTAGGGGGGGTCGGGTATGGCTACACCTTC.

The chain is built from TRBV7-9 and TRBJ1-2; 9 nucleotides match TRBD1. Trimming took 2 bases from V and 5 from J; bases not matched to a gene: 6. There are 15 residues in the CDR3. Germline CDR1 and CDR2: SEHNR and FQNEAQ (reference sequence). The CDR3 sequence is CASSLTGGVQYGYTF. CDR3 in DNA: TGTGCCAGCAGCTTAACAGGGGGCGTTCAGTATGGCTACACCTTC.

This chain connects TRBV28 to TRBJ2-1; 8 bases agree with TRBD1. Germline lookup yields CDR1 MDHEN and CDR2 SYDVKM. The V segment lost 2 bases and the J segment 7 bases; nucleotides outside the gene matches: 10. CDR3 size: 16 residues. This CDR3 is CASSLAQDRVGNEQFF. The CDR3, as DNA: TGTGCCAGCAGTTTAGCCCAGGACAGGGTCGGTAATGAGCAGTTCTTC.

The rearrangement uses TRBV6-5 and TRBJ2-2; 7 nucleotides line up with TRBD1. The germline V gene encodes CDR1 MNHEY and CDR2 SVGAGI. The CDR3 consists of 13 residues. CDR3: CGTGVLSTGELFF. Written as DNA, the CDR3 is TGTGGCACAGGGGTCCTATCCACCGGGGAGCTGTTTTTT.

In this sample, this clone turned up once. The V and J genes are TRBV19 and TRBJ1-2, with D possibly being TRBD1 (5 bases). Trimming took 4 bases from V and 6 from J, leaving 18 bases between them. Germline CDR1 and CDR2: LNHDA and SQIVND (reference sequence). The CDR3 is 15 residues long. For the CDR3, the DNA is TGTGCCAGTAGTAGCACAGGTCCGAGCAGCGATGGCTACACCTTC. It specifies CASSSTGPSSDGYTF.

V and J are TRBV30 and TRBJ2-7; perhaps TRBD1 as D (5 bases). This CDR3 is 11 amino acids long. V was trimmed by 2 bases and J by 6 bases, leaving 8 bases between them. CDR1 and CDR2 from the germline V gene are GTSNPN and SVGIG (reference sequence). The DNA of the CDR3 is TGTGCCTGGAGTCACAGGCGCGAGCAGTACTTC. This codes for CAWSHRREQYF.

The chain uses TRBV11-2 and TRBJ1-5, with no clear D. The V end lost 2 bases, the J end lost 8 bases, and 13 bases lay between the germline ends. This CDR3 spans 14 amino acids. Germline V gene sequence: CDR1 SGHAT, CDR2 FQNNGV. The CDR3 DNA is TGTGCCAGCAGCTTAAGTGGAGGTGGGAAGCCCCAGCATTTT. Its protein product is CASSLSGGGKPQHF. Based on the CDR3 plus reference TRBV11-2 and TRBJ1-5, the full variable domain is EAGVAQSPRYKIIEKRQSVAFWCNPISGHATLYWYQQILGQGPKLLIQFQNNGVVDDSQLPKDRFSAERLKGVDSTLKIQPAKLEDSAVYLCASSLSGGGKPQHFGDGTRLSIL.

This chain joins TRBV5-1 and TRBJ1-1; TRBD1 is a possible D gene (6 bases). The V gene lost 5 bases and the J gene lost 5 bases, with 16 bases spanning the gap. The CDR3 has 14 residues. Germline loops: CDR1 SGHRS, CDR2 YFSETQ. The CDR3 protein is CASRRGGAKTEAFF. The CDR3, as DNA: TGCGCCAGCAGGAGAGGGGGGGCGAAAACTGAAGCTTTCTTT.

The chain has TRBV15 and TRBJ1-2; 9 bases align to TRBD1. J gave up 8 bases and V 7 bases, and 8 bases lay outside the gene matches. This CDR3 comprises 13 residues. The germline V gene has CDR1 LNHNV and CDR2 YYDKDF (reference sequence). This CDR3 reads CATTPDRGRGYTF. DNA of the CDR3: TGTGCCACCACCCCGGACAGGGGAAGAGGCTACACCTTC.

The DNA for the CDR3 is TGTGCCAGCAGTTACTGGGACAGGGGCAATCAGCCCCAGCATTTT. This gives the protein CASSYWDRGNQPQHF. The chain employs TRBV6-2 or TRBV6-3 and TRBJ1-5; 9 nucleotides align to TRBD1. The germline gives CDR1 MNHEY, CDR2 SVGEGT. Losses at the gene ends were 1 base for V and 2 bases for J; bases not matched to a gene: 0. The CDR3 length is 15 residues.